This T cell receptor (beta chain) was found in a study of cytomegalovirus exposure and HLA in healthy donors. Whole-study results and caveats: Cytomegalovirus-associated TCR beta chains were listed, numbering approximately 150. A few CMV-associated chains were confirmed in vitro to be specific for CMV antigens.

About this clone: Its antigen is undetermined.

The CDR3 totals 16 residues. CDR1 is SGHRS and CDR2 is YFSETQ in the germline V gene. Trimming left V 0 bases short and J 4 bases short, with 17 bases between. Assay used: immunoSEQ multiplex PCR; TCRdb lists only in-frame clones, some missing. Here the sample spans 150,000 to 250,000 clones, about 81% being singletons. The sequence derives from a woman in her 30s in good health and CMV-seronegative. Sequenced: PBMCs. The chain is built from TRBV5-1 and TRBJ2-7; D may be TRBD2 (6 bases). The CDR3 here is CASSLALAGTSYEQYF. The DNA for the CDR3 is TGCGCCAGCAGCTTGGCTCTCGCCGGGACTTCGTACGAGCAGTACTTC.